Reported below is one TCR beta chain. This sample is drawn from a study of blood T cell repertoires in COVID-19. Study context: Whether acute or convalescent, the COVID-19 samples came from the United States, Italy and Spain.

Authors' analysis steps: Amplification from reference gene primers served as the basis for estimated nucleated cell counts. Produced via immunoSEQ multiplex PCR; TCRdb's table is partial and in-frame only. The D gene and trimming were derived from the DNA, and the V and J assignments and clone size from that table. Of tens of thousands of clones listed, around 91% are singletons. Unmatched junction bases numbered 15, after V lost 1 base and J lost 5 bases. Germline loops: CDR1 SSHAT, CDR2 FNYEAQ (reference sequence). The CDR3 covers 18 residues. V gene TRBV7-7 combines with J gene TRBJ2-5, with 8 bases fitting TRBD1. Sequenced sample: peripheral blood. The TCR was taken from an elderly man with acute or convalescent COVID-19. In nucleotides, the CDR3 is TGTGCCAGCAGCTTAGGTCGACAGGGGCTGACTTGTGAGGAGACCCAGTACTTC. It encodes CASSLGRQGLTCEETQYF.